These 22 T cell receptor beta chains share one sample of origin, sequenced in a study of neurological immune-mediated disorders. TCRdb reprocessed the 5' RACE reads via MiXCR and lists one record per CDR3 protein. The sample records about 66,000 distinct CDR3 sequences, about 4.9% being singletons. The sequencing sample was made of PBMCs. These receptors all come from a man younger than 45 with multiple sclerosis.

This clonotype was detected ten times or more. The chain employs TRBV5-1 and TRBJ2-5; D remains unclear. The V gene lost 3 bases and the J gene lost 2 bases, with 14 bases spanning the gap. The germline gives CDR1 SGHRS, CDR2 YFSETQ. This CDR3 is built from 15 residues. The DNA of the CDR3 is TGCGCCAGCAGCTCCCTCGGGTTGGGGCAAGAGACCCAGTACTTC. Amino acids: CASSSLGLGQETQYF.

This clonotype appeared many times. This chain joins TRBV29-1 and TRBJ2-3; TRBD1 agrees at 8 bases. The germline V gene encodes CDR1 SQVTM and CDR2 ANQGSEA. The CDR3 contains 15 residues. J gave up 3 bases and V 4 bases, and 9 bases lay outside the gene matches. Written as DNA, the CDR3 is TGCAGCGTTGCCAGGACAGGGCTTAGGACAGATACGCAGTATTTT. Encoded protein: CSVARTGLRTDTQYF.

This rearrangement joins TRBV5-5 to TRBJ1-2; maybe TRBD1 (5 bases). Germline V gene lookup returns CDR1 SGHKS and CDR2 YYEKEE (reference sequence). The CDR3 spans 15 residues. Trimming took off 0 bases at V and 4 bases at J, with 13 bases between the two ends. This CDR3 is CASSLASRDGYGYTF. The CDR3 nucleotides are TGTGCCAGCAGCTTGGCTAGCCGGGACGGCTATGGCTACACCTTC. Complete variable domain (other parts from reference TRBV5-5 and TRBJ1-2): DAGVTQSPTHLIKTRGQQVTLRCSPISGHKSVSWYQQVLGQGPQFIFQYYEKEERGRGNFPDRFSARQFPNYSSELNVNALLLGDSALYLCASSLASRDGYGYTFGSGTRLTVV.

CDR3 protein: CASSSIAGNTEAFF. The DNA of the CDR3 is TGTGCCAGCAGCTCTATAGCAGGGAACACTGAAGCTTTCTTT. The V gene is TRBV5-6, the J gene TRBJ1-1; D call uncertain. Looked up from germline, CDR1 is SGHDT and CDR2 is YYEEEE. The CDR3 loop spans 14 amino acids. Trimming pared 3 bases from V and 1 base from J, leaving 10 bases between.

This clonotype was observed at least ten times. The V and J genes are TRBV5-1 and TRBJ2-1, with 9 nucleotides matching TRBD1. Germline lookup yields CDR1 SGHRS and CDR2 YFSETQ. Germline trimming cut 4 bases from V and 7 bases from J; bases unmatched to any gene: 9. There are 15 residues in the CDR3. The CDR3 DNA sequence: TGCGCCAGCAGCGAAGGGGACAGGGATTGGAATGAGCAGTTCTTC. Its protein is CASSEGDRDWNEQFF.

This clonotype was recorded at least ten times. The chain employs TRBV30 and TRBJ2-7; D is possibly TRBD1 (5 bases). The CDR3 loop spans 13 amino acids. CDR1 and CDR2 from the germline V gene are GTSNPN and SVGIG (reference sequence). Trimming removed 0 bases at V and 3 bases at J, with 9 bases between. For the CDR3, the DNA is TGTGCCTGGAGTGTGGGGCAGAGCTACGAGCAGTACGTC. This encodes CAWSVGQSYEQYV.

As regards this clonotype: The missing conserved phenylalanine or tryptophan at the end of this CDR3 makes a read error likely. V gene TRBV2 combines with J gene TRBJ1-2; D is perhaps TRBD1 (5 bases). V was cut by 6 bases and J by 4 bases, with 12 bases left in between. Per germline, CDR1 SNHLY and CDR2 FYNNEI. This CDR3 has 13 amino acids. This chain's CDR3 is CASSGDSGYGYTY. CDR3 nucleotide sequence: TGTGCCAGCAGCGGAGACAGTGGCTATGGCTACACCTAC.

There are many counts of this clonotype. The chain joins TRBV5-5 to TRBJ1-2; D unresolved. The V gene's germline CDR1 is SGHKS and CDR2 YYEKEE (reference sequence). CDR3 length: 13 residues. Trimming pared 4 bases from V and 2 bases from J, leaving 9 bases between. The CDR3, as DNA: TGTGCCAGCAGCCGGAGTCCCAACTATGGCTACACCTTC. It translates to CASSRSPNYGYTF.

This clonotype has ten or more counts. The rearrangement uses TRBV7-9 and TRBJ1-5; possible D gene TRBD1, 6 bases. The CDR3 runs 14 residues. The V gene lost 3 bases and the J gene lost 5 bases, with 11 bases spanning the gap. From germline, CDR1 is SEHNR and CDR2 FQNEAQ (reference sequence). The CDR3 bases are TGTGCCAGCAGCTTCGGACAGCAAGATCAGCCCCAGCATTTT. This encodes CASSFGQQDQPQHF.

This clonotype came up many times. The chain has TRBV11-2 and TRBJ2-7; tentatively, D is TRBD2 (6 bases). The CDR3 covers 17 residues. V lost 3 bases and J lost 2, with 20 bases in between. Germline CDR1 SGHAT, CDR2 FQNNGV. CDR3 DNA sequence: TGTGCCAGCAGCTTGGGTGCCACCTGGGGGGAAACCTACGAGCAGTACTTC. Amino acid sequence: CASSLGATWGETYEQYF.

This clonotype was detected ten times or more. This chain uses TRBV20-1 with TRBJ2-2, with TRBD2 identical over 12 bases. Germline assignment: CDR1 DFQATT and CDR2 SNEGSKA (reference sequence). J lost 3 bases, V lost 5 bases, and 4 bases had no gene match. This CDR3 has 15 residues. CDR3 amino acids: CSAPTSGGYTGELFF. The CDR3 nucleotides read TGCAGTGCTCCGACTAGCGGGGGTTACACCGGGGAGCTGTTTTTT.

This clonotype was seen repeatedly, ten times or more. The rearrangement uses TRBV5-6 and TRBJ2-3; weak D call: TRBD1 (5 bases). The CDR3 contains 14 residues. The V end lost 4 bases, the J end lost 4 bases, and 13 bases lay between the germline ends. Germline CDR1 SGHDT, CDR2 YYEEEE. As DNA, the CDR3 is TGTGCCAGCAGCCCGACCAGGGCCGCAGATACGCAGTATTTT. Protein sequence: CASSPTRAADTQYF.

This clonotype was recorded at least ten times. The chain uses TRBV12-5 and TRBJ1-2; TRBD1 aligns across 11 bases. The CDR3 runs 16 residues. The germline V gene encodes CDR1 LGHNT and CDR2 FRNRAP. Trimming cost V 2 bases and J 2 bases; bases outside gene matches: 4. CDR3 amino acids: CASGLMGTGGNYGYTF. DNA for the CDR3: TGTGCTAGTGGTTTGATGGGGACAGGGGGAAACTATGGCTACACCTTC.

This clonotype was detected many times. The chain recombines TRBV7-6 with TRBJ2-5, with D tentatively TRBD1 (6 bases). Germline V gene data show CDR1 as SGHVS and CDR2 as FNYEAQ. Trimming shortened V by 1 base and J by 2 bases, and 11 bases separated the two germline ends. This CDR3 comprises 15 residues. The DNA of the CDR3 is TGTGCCAGCAGCTTAGACCCCACAGGGCAAGAGACCCAGTACTTC. Translated: CASSLDPTGQETQYF. Looking up the rest from reference TRBV7-6 and TRBJ2-5 gives the full variable domain: GAGVSQSPRYKVTKRGQDVALRCDPISGHVSLYWYRQALGQGPEFLTYFNYEAQQDKSGLPNDRFSAERPEGSISTLTIQRTEQRDSAMYRCASSLDPTGQETQYFGPGTRLLVL.

This clonotype was picked up many times. The V and J genes are TRBV6-5 and TRBJ2-1, with D unclear. CDR1 and CDR2 (germline): MNHEY, SVGAGI. The CDR3 is 15 residues long. V gave up 0 bases and J gave up 8 bases, with 14 bases separating them. DNA of the CDR3: TGTGCCAGCAGTTACTCGAGGCAGGCGGACGATGAGCAGTTCTTC. Its protein product is CASSYSRQADDEQFF.

The chain couples TRBV11-2 to TRBJ2-7, with 7 bases lining up with TRBD1. The CDR3 covers 13 residues. Germline CDR1 reads SGHAT; CDR2 reads FQNNGV. The J segment lost 4 bases and the V segment lost 5 bases, leaving 5 bases of the junction unmatched. CDR3 in amino acids: CASSHYRGYEQYV. In DNA form, the CDR3 reads TGTGCCAGCAGCCACTACAGGGGATACGAGCAGTACGTC.

This clonotype was seen only a few times. The J gene is TRBJ1-1, the V gene TRBV10-3; tentatively, D is TRBD1 (6 bases). Germline V gives CDR1 ENHRY, CDR2 SYGVKD. V was shortened by 7 bases and J by 1 base, with 13 bases between the two germline ends. This CDR3 has 14 residues. The CDR3 region is CAITSGESNTEAFF. CDR3 nucleotides: TGTGCCATCACTTCAGGGGAATCGAACACTGAAGCTTTCTTT.

There are many counts of this clonotype. The CDR3 region has the DNA TGCGCCAGCAGCTTGAGCGGGGGGGCCAACAATGAGCAGTTCTTC. Amino acid sequence: CASSLSGGANNEQFF. This chain links TRBV5-1 with TRBJ2-1, with 10 bases aligning to TRBD2. Germline-derived CDR1 and CDR2 are SGHRS and YFSETQ. The V segment lost 1 base and the J segment 5 bases; nucleotides outside the gene matches: 3. This CDR3 comprises 15 residues.

This clonotype was detected many times. The rearrangement uses TRBV20-1 and TRBJ2-1; D gene uncertain. V lost 2 bases and J 3 bases, leaving 5 bases between the germline ends. The CDR3 length is 12 residues. Germline V gene sequence: CDR1 DFQATT, CDR2 SNEGSKA (reference sequence). The CDR3 is CSARRDYNEQFF. The DNA for the CDR3 is TGCAGTGCTAGACGAGACTACAATGAGCAGTTCTTC.

In this sample, this clonotype turned up many times. The chain uses TRBV20-1 and TRBJ1-2; D gene unclear. The CDR3 length is 11 residues. V was cut by 3 bases and J by 3 bases, with 5 bases left in between. In germline, CDR1 is DFQATT, CDR2 SNEGSKA (reference sequence). DNA of the CDR3: TGCAGTGCTAGTTCGGACTATGGCTACACCTTC. It translates to CSASSDYGYTF.

This clonotype was seen many times. CDR3 nucleotides: TGTGCCAGCAGCCTCCGCCCCCCGGGACTCTCCTACAATGAGCAGTTCTTC. Its translation: CASSLRPPGLSYNEQFF. The chain links TRBV7-6 to TRBJ2-1; a weak D match, TRBD2 (6 bases). V shed 5 bases and J shed 0 bases, with 17 bases lying between them. The CDR3 sequence is 17 residues long. The germline CDR1 and CDR2 sequences are SGHVS and FNYEAQ. Full variable domain (missing parts from reference TRBV7-6 and TRBJ2-1): GAGVSQSPRYKVTKRGQDVALRCDPISGHVSLYWYRQALGQGPEFLTYFNYEAQQDKSGLPNDRFSAERPEGSISTLTIQRTEQRDSAMYRCASSLRPPGLSYNEQFFGPGTRLTVL.

About this clonotype itself: This may arise from a read error, as a much more abundant clone is one base away. Here the CDR3 DNA reads TGTGCCAGCAGCCTACAGGGGGCTTCGGGTCAGCCCCAGAATTTT. This sequence encodes CASSLQGASGQPQNF. The chain couples TRBV6-5 to TRBJ1-5; the match to TRBD1 covers 9 bases. Germline V lookup: CDR1 MNHEY, CDR2 SVGAGI. This CDR3 has 15 amino acids.